Listed below are T cell receptor beta chains from one sample, sequenced in a study of blood T cell repertoires in COVID-19. Data came from immunoSEQ multiplex PCR; TCRdb stores just in-frame clones and leaves some out. Seen here are tens of thousands of clones, roughly 86% observed once, and the top ten hold roughly 20%. Sequencing was performed on peripheral blood. The receptors here all came from a woman aged 80 or over in a cohort sampled during active or convalescent COVID-19. CDR3s include the opening cysteine and the closing phenylalanine or tryptophan.

V: TRBV6-5
J: TRBJ1-2
CDR3: CASSYGGQPYGYTF

V: TRBV9
J: TRBJ2-2
CDR3: CASSVVAGPTGELFF

V: TRBV10-3
J: TRBJ2-1
CDR3: CAISETWTTREVYNEQFF

V: TRBV6-5
J: TRBJ2-1
CDR3: CASRPAGGPGEQFF

V: TRBV3-1/TRBV3-2
J: TRBJ1-1
CDR3: CASSQVGPDTEAFF

V: TRBV2
J: TRBJ2-3
CDR3: CASSENSGSADTQYF

V: TRBV7-6
J: TRBJ1-1
CDR3: CASSPRTVMNTEAFF

V: TRBV28
J: TRBJ1-1
CDR3: CASSDSRAELRAVNTEAFF

V: TRBV25-1
J: TRBJ1-4
CDR3: CASSGLRDRGEKLFF

V: TRBV6-1
J: TRBJ1-5
CDR3: CASSEQLGLENQPQHF

V: TRBV12-5
J: TRBJ2-3
CDR3: CASSRADTQYF

V: TRBV7-3
J: TRBJ2-2
CDR3: CASSSTSGRVGELFF

V: TRBV10-3
J: TRBJ1-1
CDR3: CAISESDRGHTEAFF

V: TRBV9
J: TRBJ2-7
CDR3: CASSVGLAGAYEQYF

V: TRBV5-1
J: TRBJ2-5
CDR3: CASSSGLAGGETQYF

V: TRBV5-4
J: TRBJ2-1
CDR3: CASSLGVGAGNNEQFF

V: TRBV30
J: TRBJ1-5
CDR3: CAWSRSGNQPQHF

V: TRBV5-6
J: TRBJ1-6
CDR3: CASSLDALRSSPLHF

V: TRBV29-1
J: TRBJ2-1
CDR3: CSVETGERYNEQFF